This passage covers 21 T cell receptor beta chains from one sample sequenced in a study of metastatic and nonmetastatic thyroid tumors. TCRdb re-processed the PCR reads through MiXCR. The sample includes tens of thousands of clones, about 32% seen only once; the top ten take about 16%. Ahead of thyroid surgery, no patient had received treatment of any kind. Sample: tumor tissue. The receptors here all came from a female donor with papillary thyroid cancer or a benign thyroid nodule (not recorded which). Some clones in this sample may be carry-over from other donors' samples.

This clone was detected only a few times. The CDR3 loop reads CSARSDRGGNPYEQYF. The CDR3 DNA reads TGCAGTGCTAGGTCGGACAGGGGAGGAAACCCCTACGAGCAGTACTTC. This chain connects TRBV20-1 to TRBJ2-7, with TRBD1 matching over 9 bases. Trimming took 3 bases from V and 2 from J; bases not matched to a gene: 11. Germline CDR1 DFQATT, CDR2 SNEGSKA (reference sequence). This CDR3 is built from 16 residues.

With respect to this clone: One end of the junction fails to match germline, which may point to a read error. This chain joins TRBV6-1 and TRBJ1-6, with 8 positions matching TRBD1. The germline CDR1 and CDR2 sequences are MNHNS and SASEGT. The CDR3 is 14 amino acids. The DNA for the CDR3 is TGTGCCAGCAGTGGACAGGGGAATAACTCACCCCTCCACTTT. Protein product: CASSGQGNNSPLHF.

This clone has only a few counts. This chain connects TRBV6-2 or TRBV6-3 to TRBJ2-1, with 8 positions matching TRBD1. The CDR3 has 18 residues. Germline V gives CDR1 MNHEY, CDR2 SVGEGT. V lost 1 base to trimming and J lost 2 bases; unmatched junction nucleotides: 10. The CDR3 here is CASSYYPGTGAPYNEQFF. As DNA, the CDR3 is TGTGCCAGCAGTTACTACCCCGGGACAGGCGCACCCTACAATGAGCAGTTCTTC.

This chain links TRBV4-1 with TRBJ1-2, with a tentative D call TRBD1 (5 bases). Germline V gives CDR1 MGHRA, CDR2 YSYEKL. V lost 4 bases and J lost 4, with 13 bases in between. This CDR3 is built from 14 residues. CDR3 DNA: TGCGCCAGCAGCCCGCTGGGACCGCCCTATGGCTACACCTTC. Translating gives CASSPLGPPYGYTF.

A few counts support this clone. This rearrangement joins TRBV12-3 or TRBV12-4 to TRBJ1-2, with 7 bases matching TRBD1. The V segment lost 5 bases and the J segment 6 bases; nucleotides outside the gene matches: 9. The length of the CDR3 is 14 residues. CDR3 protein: CASSTRLGQDGYTF. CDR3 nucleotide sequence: TGTGCCAGCAGTACGCGCCTCGGACAGGATGGCTACACCTTC.

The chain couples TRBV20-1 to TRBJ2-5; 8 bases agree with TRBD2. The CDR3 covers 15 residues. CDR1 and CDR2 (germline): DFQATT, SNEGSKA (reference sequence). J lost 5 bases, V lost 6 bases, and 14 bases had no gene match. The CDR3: CSARGGLGSGETQYF. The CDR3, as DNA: TGCAGTGCCCGAGGGGGACTAGGTTCGGGGGAGACCCAGTACTTC.

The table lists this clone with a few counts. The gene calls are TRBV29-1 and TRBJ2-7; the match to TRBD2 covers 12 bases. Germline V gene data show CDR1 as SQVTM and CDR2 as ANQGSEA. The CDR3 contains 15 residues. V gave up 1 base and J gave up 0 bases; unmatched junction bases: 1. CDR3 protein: CSVEGTSGTSYEQYF. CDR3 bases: TGCAGCGTTGAAGGGACTAGCGGGACCTCCTACGAGCAGTACTTC.

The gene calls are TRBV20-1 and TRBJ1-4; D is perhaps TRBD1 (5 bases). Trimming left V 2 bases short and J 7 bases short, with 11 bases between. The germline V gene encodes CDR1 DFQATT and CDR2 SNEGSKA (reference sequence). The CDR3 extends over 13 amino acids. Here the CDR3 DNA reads TGCAGTGCTAGAAACAGGCAGGCTGAAAAACTGTTTTTT. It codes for CSARNRQAEKLFF.

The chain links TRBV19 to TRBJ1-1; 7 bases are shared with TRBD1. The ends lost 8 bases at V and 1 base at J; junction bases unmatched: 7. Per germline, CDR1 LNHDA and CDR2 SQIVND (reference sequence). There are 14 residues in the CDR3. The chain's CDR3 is CASVTTGWNTEAFF. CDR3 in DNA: TGTGCCAGTGTTACGACAGGGTGGAACACTGAAGCTTTCTTT.

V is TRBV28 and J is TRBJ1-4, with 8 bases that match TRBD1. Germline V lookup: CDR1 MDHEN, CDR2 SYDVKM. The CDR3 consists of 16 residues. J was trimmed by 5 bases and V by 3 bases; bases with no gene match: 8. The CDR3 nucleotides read TGTGCCAGCAGTTTTACGCGGACAGGGCGAAATGAAAAACTGTTTTTT. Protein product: CASSFTRTGRNEKLFF.

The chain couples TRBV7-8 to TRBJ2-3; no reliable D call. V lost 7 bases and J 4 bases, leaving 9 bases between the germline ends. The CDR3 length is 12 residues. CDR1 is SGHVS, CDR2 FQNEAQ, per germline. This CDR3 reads CASKNRADTQYF. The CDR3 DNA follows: TGTGCCAGCAAGAATCGGGCAGATACGCAGTATTTT.

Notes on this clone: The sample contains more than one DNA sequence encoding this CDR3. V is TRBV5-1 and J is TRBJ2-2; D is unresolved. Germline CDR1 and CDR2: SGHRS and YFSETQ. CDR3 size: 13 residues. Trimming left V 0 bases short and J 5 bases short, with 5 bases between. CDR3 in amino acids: CASSLVGTGELFF. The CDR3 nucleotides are TGCGCCAGCAGCTTGGTTGGAACCGGGGAGCTGTTTTTT.

CDR3 sequence: CASSQLGTTPQQFF. The DNA of the CDR3 is TGCGCCAGCAGCCAACTCGGGACTACCCCTCAGCAGTTCTTC. The gene calls are TRBV4-1 and TRBJ2-1; TRBD2 agrees at 7 bases. CDR3 length: 14 amino acids. Unmatched junction bases numbered 9, after V lost 2 bases and J lost 11 bases. Looked up from germline, CDR1 is MGHRA and CDR2 is YSYEKL.

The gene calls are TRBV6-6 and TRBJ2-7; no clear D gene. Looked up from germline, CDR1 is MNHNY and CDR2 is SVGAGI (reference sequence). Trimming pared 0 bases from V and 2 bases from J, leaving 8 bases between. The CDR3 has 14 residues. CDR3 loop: CASSYSKIPYEQYF. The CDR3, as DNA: TGTGCCAGCAGTTACTCGAAAATCCCCTACGAGCAGTACTTC.

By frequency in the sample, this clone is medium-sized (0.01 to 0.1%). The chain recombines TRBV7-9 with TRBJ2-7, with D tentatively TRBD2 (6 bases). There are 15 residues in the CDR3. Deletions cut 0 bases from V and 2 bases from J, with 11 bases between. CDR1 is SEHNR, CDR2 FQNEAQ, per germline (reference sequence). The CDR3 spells CASSLAGGSTYEQYF. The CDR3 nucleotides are TGTGCCAGCAGCTTAGCAGGAGGGTCTACCTACGAGCAGTACTTC.

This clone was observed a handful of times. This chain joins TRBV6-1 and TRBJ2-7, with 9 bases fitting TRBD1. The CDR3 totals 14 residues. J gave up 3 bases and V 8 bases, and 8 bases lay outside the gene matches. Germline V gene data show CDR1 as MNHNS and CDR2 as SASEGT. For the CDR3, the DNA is TGTGCCAGCGCGACCGGGACAGGGATCTACGAGCAGTACTTC. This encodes CASATGTGIYEQYF.

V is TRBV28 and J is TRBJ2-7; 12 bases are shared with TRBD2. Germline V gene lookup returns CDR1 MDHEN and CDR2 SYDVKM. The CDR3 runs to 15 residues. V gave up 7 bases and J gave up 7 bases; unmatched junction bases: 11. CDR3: CASTLATSGSGEQYF. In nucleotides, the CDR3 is TGTGCCAGCACCCTTGCGACTAGCGGGAGCGGGGAGCAGTACTTC. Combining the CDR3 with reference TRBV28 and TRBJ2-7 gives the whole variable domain DVKVTQSSRYLVKRTGEKVFLECVQDMDHENMFWYRQDPGLGLRLIYFSYDVKMKEKGDIPEGYSVSREKKERFSLILESASTNQTSMYLCASTLATSGSGEQYFGPGTRLTVT.

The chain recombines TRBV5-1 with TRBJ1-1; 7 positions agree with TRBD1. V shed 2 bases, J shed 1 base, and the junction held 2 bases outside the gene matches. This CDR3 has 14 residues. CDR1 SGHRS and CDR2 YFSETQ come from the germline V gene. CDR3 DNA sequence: TGCGCCAGCAGCTTTGCAGGGGGGAACACTGAAGCTTTCTTT. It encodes CASSFAGGNTEAFF.

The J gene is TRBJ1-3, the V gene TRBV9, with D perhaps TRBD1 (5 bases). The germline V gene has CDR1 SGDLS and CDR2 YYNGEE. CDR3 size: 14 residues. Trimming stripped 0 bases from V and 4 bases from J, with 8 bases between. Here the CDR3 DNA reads TGTGCCAGCAGCGTAGGGGGACTAGGAAACACCATATATTTT. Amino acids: CASSVGGLGNTIYF.

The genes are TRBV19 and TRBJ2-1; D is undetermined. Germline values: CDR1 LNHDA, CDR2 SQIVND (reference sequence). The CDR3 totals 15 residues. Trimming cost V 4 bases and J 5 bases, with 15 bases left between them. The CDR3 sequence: CASSRAGYLNNEQFF. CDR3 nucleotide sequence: TGTGCCAGTAGTAGGGCAGGCTATCTGAACAATGAGCAGTTCTTC.

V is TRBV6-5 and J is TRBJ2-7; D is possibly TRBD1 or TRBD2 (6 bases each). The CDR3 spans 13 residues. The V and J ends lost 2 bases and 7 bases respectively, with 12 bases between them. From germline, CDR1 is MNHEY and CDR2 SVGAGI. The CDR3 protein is CASSYDGGREQYF. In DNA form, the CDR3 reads TGTGCCAGCAGTTACGACGGGGGCCGGGAGCAGTACTTC.